The entry that follows covers one TCR beta chain sequence. Its antigen is still unknown. Each TCR beta library was made by quantitative 5'-RACE that incorporated molecular barcodes. Each CDR3 protein gets one entry after TCRdb re-called the 5' RACE reads with MiXCR. The sample consists of approximately 350,000 distinct CDR3 sequences, approximately 14% of them appearing once. This sample was included in a study of CD8 T cells in ankylosing spondylitis. Study results and caveats: Made up of roughly 8 highly homologous variants, a TCR beta motif appeared characteristic of ankylosing spondylitis blood.

Input material: blood, either unsorted or a sorted T cell fraction (not recorded which). The source is a male donor with ankylosing spondylitis or in good health (not recorded which).

CDR3 DNA: TGTGCCAGCAGACCAGCGGGAACCTACGAGCAGTACTTC. Protein product: CASRPAGTYEQYF. The chain links TRBV12-3 or TRBV12-4 to TRBJ2-7, with TRBD2 matching 7 bases. The V gene end was trimmed by 6 bases and the J gene end by 2 bases; junction bases not matched to a gene: 4. The length of the CDR3 is 13 residues.